This T cell receptor (beta chain) was documented in a study of T cells after yellow fever vaccination (dated 2019 in TCRdb). Study-wide context: Libraries from fractions with low cell numbers were prepared with the SMART-Seq v4 Ultra Low Input RNA kit. Blood samples were taken at several timepoints before and after primary and secondary immunization, and bulk PBMC replicates and cell subsets were isolated. Two healthy male donors made up the cohort, one aged 18 to 30 years and the other aged 30 to 40 years. To follow T-cell clones before and after primary and booster YFV17D yellow fever vaccination, bulk TCR alpha and beta repertoires were sequenced over time.

What the treatment or condition label conveys for this sample: live attenuated yellow fever vaccine strain. Two biological replicates of bulk PBMCs were collected at each blood-draw timepoint. A standard Ficoll-Paque protocol was used to isolate PBMCs from peripheral blood. TriZol was used to extract RNA from bulk PBMCs, from CD4 and CD8 fractions, and from dextramer-positive and dextramer-negative fractions. The germline V gene (reference sequence) specifies SGHKS as CDR1 and YYEKEE as CDR2. V is trimmed back by 4 bases and J by 3 bases, and the junction contains 9 bases that no gene match accounts for. Taken from cysteine to phenylalanine, the CDR3 has 16 residues. Left in the record is the CDR3 DNA by itself, 48 bases read in frame from the first base. In this sample, this clonotype turned up many times. The target of this receptor is not known. No base qualities exist here, and no much larger clone lies one base off it.

Paper-wide results and their limitations: Because abundant contaminating clonotypes from the bulk population could be contained in FACS-sorted repertoires, computational filtering was required. A small fraction of clonotypes appeared in both the CD4 and CD8 compartments, likely as a result of convergent recombination. The secondary T-cell response was found to be weaker but faster than the primary response, with a peak reached on day 5 rather than on day 15. Because the study included only a couple of donors, the extent to which the findings can be generalized is limited. After the booster, most clones that had expanded after primary vaccination were detected again (roughly 96% of CD4 and roughly nine tenths of CD8), suggesting broad maintenance of memory.

TCR cDNA was synthesized by 5'RACE template switching, which introduced a universal primer site and unique molecular identifiers. Priming for cDNA synthesis came from both the TCR alpha and TCR beta constant segments. Library amplification involved two PCR steps, and the second step added sample barcodes and sequencing adapters. Libraries were sequenced on Illumina HiSeq 2500 (2x100 bp) or NovaSeq (2x150 bp). As for the authors' bioinformatics: Reads were demultiplexed and collapsed into UMI consensus sequences with MIGEC, and V(D)J alignment was performed with MiXCR. Vaccine-responding clonotypes were identified with edgeR using replicate PBMC samples, with FDR below 0.01 and a log2 fold change above 5 up to day 15 being required. CD4 or CD8 identity was assigned to each bulk clonotype according to whether the clonotype was present at higher abundance in the sequenced CD4 repertoire or the sequenced CD8 repertoire. TCRdb passed the public sequencing reads through fastp at Q25 and MiXCR, retaining productive beta sequences. Each record represents a unique CDR3 protein, reported with the most common genes and DNA among its rows. The V and J calls reflect TCRdb's pipeline rather than the authors' work. In this sample the table shows about 360,000 distinct CDR3 sequences, more than 5.5% of which occur a single time. About 15% of the sample is taken by the ten largest.

The sequenced sample was PBMCs, obtained 5 days after the yellow fever booster vaccination. The receptor's source is a man younger than 40 who received the YFV17D yellow fever vaccine. The chain uses TRBV5-5 and TRBJ2-3, and 9 junctional nucleotides match TRBD1. The DNA reads TGTGCCAGCAGCCCTGGGACAGGGCTTGTAACAGATACGCAGTATTTT. Its protein is CASSPGTGLVTDTQYF.